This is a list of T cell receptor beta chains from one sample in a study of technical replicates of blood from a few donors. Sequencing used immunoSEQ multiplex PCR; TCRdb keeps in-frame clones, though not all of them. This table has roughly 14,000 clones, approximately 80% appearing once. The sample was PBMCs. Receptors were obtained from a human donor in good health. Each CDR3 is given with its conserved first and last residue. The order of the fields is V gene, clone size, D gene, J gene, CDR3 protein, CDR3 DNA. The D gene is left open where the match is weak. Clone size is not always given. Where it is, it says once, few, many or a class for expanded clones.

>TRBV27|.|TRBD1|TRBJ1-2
CASSEVRQGSYGYTF
TGTGCCAGCAGTGAAGTCAGACAGGGGAGCTATGGCTACACCTTC
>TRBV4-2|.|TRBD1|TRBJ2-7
CASSQEGQTNYEQYF
TGTGCCAGCAGCCAAGAGGGACAGACAAATTACGAGCAGTACTTC
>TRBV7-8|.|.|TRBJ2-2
CASSPNDKNTGELFF
TGTGCCAGCAGCCCCAACGACAAGAACACCGGGGAGCTGTTTTTT
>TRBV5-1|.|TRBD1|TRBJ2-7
CASSYGTGDYEQYF
TGCGCCAGCAGCTACGGGACAGGAGACTACGAGCAGTACTTC
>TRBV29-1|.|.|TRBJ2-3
CSVGGQFSSTDTQYF
TGCAGCGTTGGGGGGCAGTTTTCTAGCACAGATACGCAGTATTTT
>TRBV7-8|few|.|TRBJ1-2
CASSLGSSGVYGYTF
TGTGCCAGCAGCTTAGGTTCGTCCGGGGTCTATGGCTACACCTTC
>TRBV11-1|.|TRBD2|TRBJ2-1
CASSPRLAGVPNEQFF
TGTGCCAGCAGCCCCAGACTAGCGGGAGTTCCCAATGAGCAGTTCTTC
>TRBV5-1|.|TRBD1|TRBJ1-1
CASSLDRGAEAFF
TGCGCCAGCAGCTTGGACAGGGGAGCTGAAGCTTTCTTT
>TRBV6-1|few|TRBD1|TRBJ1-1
CASSGTPGQLNTEAFF
TGTGCCAGCAGTGGCACCCCGGGACAGCTAAACACTGAAGCTTTCTTT
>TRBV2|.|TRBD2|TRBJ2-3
CASPDETSGLADTQYF
TGTGCCAGCCCAGATGAGACTAGCGGGCTCGCAGATACGCAGTATTTT
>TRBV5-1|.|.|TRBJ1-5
CASSYQGLSNQPQHF
TGCGCCAGCAGCTACCAGGGCCTCAGCAATCAGCCCCAGCATTTT
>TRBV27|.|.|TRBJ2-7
CASSSGLSLRYEQYF
TGTGCCAGCAGTTCCGGACTTTCCCTGAGGTACGAGCAGTACTTC
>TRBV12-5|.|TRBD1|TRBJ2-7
CASGQGTASYEQYF
TGTGCTAGTGGTCAAGGGACAGCCTCCTACGAGCAGTACTTC
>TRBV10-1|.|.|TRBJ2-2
CASSAGPGGELFF
TGCGCCAGCAGCGCGGGCCCAGGCGGGGAGCTGTTTTTT
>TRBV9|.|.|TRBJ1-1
CASSVQRRAFF
TGTGCCAGCAGCGTTCAACGGAGAGCTTTCTTT
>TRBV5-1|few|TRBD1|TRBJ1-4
CASSLDRVGEKLFF
TGCGCCAGCAGCTTAGACAGGGTGGGAGAAAAACTGTTTTTT
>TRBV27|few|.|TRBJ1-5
CASSLNFGGRLGNQPQHF
TGTGCCAGCAGTTTAAATTTCGGGGGGCGGCTCGGCAATCAGCCCCAGCATTTT
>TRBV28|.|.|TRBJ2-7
CASSSGQPYEQYF
TGTGCCAGCAGTTCAGGCCAACCCTACGAGCAGTACTTC
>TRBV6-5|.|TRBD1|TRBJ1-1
CASRTGQGMNTEAFF
TGTGCCAGCAGGACCGGACAGGGAATGAACACTGAAGCTTTCTTT
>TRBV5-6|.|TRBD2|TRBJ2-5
CASSGTSGQETQYF
TGTGCCAGCAGCGGAACTAGCGGACAAGAGACCCAGTACTTC
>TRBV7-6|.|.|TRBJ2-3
CASSLRGSDTQYF
TGTGCCAGCAGCTTAAGGGGGTCGGATACGCAGTATTTT
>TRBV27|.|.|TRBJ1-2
CASSSTGVGNYGYTF
TGTGCCAGCAGTTCTACAGGAGTCGGTAACTATGGCTACACCTTC
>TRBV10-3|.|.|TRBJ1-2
CATREGRNYGYTF
TGTGCCACCCGGGAGGGCCGTAACTATGGCTACACCTTC
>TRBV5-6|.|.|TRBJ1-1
CASSLGGLNTEAFF
TGTGCCAGCAGCTTAGGGGGACTGAACACTGAAGCTTTCTTT
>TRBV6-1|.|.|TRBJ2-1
CASSEYGGSYNEQFF
TGTGCCAGCAGTGAATACGGGGGCTCCTACAATGAGCAGTTCTTC
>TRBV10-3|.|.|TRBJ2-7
CATGVPGVKAYEQYF
TGTGCCACCGGGGTCCCAGGGGTTAAAGCCTACGAGCAGTACTTC
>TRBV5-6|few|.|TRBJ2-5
CASSAGGEETQYF
TGTGCCAGCAGCGCTGGAGGGGAAGAGACCCAGTACTTC
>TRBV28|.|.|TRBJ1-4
CASLGGGEEKLFF
TGTGCCAGCCTGGGCGGAGGAGAGGAAAAACTGTTTTTT
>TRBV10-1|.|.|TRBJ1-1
CASSVGDSPRGTEAFF
TGCGCCAGCAGTGTGGGTGACAGCCCTAGGGGCACTGAAGCTTTCTTT
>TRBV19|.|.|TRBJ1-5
CASSIGHRGNQPQHF
TGTGCCAGTAGTATAGGGCACCGGGGCAATCAGCCCCAGCATTTT
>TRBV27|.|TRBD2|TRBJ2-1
CASSHLAGDSYNEQFF
TGTGCCAGCAGCCACTTAGCGGGAGATAGCTACAATGAGCAGTTCTTC
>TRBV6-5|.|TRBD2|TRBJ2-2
CASSWTSGNTGELFF
TGTGCCAGCAGTTGGACTAGCGGGAACACCGGGGAGCTGTTTTTT
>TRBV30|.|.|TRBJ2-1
CAWSSQENKVQFF
TGTGCCTGGAGTTCACAGGAGAACAAGGTGCAGTTCTTC
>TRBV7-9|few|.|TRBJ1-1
CASSPGGYPNTEAFF
TGTGCCAGCAGCCCGGGGGGGTATCCGAACACTGAAGCTTTCTTT
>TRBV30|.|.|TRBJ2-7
CAWSPDIYEQYF
TGTGCCTGGAGTCCGGACATCTACGAGCAGTACTTC
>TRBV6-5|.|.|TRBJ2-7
CASSRFNSYEQYF
TGTGCCAGCAGCCGGTTTAATTCCTACGAGCAGTACTTC
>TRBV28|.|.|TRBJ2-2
CASSQTGYGELFF
TGTGCCAGCAGTCAAACAGGGTACGGGGAGCTGTTTTTT
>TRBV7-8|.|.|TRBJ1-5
CASSPGRVRGQPQHF
TGTGCCAGCAGCCCTGGGAGGGTCCGGGGTCAGCCCCAGCATTTT
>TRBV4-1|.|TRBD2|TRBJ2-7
CASSQDIAGREQYF
TGCGCCAGCAGCCAAGATATAGCGGGGAGGGAGCAGTACTTC
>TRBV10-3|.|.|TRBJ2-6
CAISAAGDSGANVLTF
TGTGCCATCAGTGCGGCTGGAGACTCTGGGGCCAACGTCCTGACTTTC
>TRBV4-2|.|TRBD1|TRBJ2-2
CASSQATGANTGELFF
TGTGCCAGCAGCCAAGCGACAGGGGCGAACACCGGGGAGCTGTTTTTT
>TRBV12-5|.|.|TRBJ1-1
CASGLVTGGGITEAFF
TGTGCTAGTGGTTTGGTAACCGGGGGTGGTATTACTGAAGCTTTCTTT
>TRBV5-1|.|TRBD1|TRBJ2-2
CASRAGTATGELFF
TGCGCCAGCAGGGCCGGGACAGCCACCGGGGAGCTGTTTTTT
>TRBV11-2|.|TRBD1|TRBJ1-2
CASSFSGTDGYTF
TGTGCCAGCAGCTTCTCCGGGACAGATGGCTACACCTTC
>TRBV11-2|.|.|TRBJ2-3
CASSLAVLSGPHTDTQYF
TGTGCCAGCAGCTTAGCGGTTTTGAGCGGGCCACACACAGATACGCAGTATTTT
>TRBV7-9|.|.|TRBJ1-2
CASSSGEHGYTF
TGTGCCAGCAGCTCCGGAGAGCATGGCTACACCTTC
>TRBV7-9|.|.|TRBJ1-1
CASSLGWGLTEAFF
TGTGCCAGCAGCTTAGGGTGGGGGCTAACTGAAGCTTTCTTT
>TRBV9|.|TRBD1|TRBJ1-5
CASSNRDSQHNQPQHF
TGTGCCAGCAGCAACCGGGACAGTCAACACAATCAGCCCCAGCATTTT
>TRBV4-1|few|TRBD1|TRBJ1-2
CASSQGPGQVGYTF
TGCGCCAGCAGCCAAGGCCCGGGACAGGTTGGTTACACCTTC
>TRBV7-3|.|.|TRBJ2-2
CASSLNPANTGELFF
TGTGCCAGCAGCTTAAATCCGGCGAACACCGGGGAGCTGTTTTTT
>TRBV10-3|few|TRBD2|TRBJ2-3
CATRTSGVSTDTQYF
TGTGCCACCAGGACTAGCGGGGTTAGCACAGATACGCAGTATTTT
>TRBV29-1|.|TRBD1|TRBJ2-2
CSGRQGSDTGELFF
TGCAGCGGCAGACAGGGGAGCGACACCGGGGAGCTGTTTTTT
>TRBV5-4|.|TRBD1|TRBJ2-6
CASSWSGQTGANVLTF
TGTGCCAGCAGCTGGTCGGGACAGACTGGGGCCAACGTCCTGACTTTC
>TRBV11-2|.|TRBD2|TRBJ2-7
CASSQGLAYEQYF
TGTGCCAGCAGCCAGGGACTAGCGTACGAGCAGTACTTC